This T cell receptor (beta chain) was profiled in a study of cytomegalovirus exposure and HLA in healthy donors. Per the germline V gene, CDR1 is KGHSH and CDR2 is LQKENI. After removal of 4 bases from V and 1 base from J, the junction contained 0 bases not matched to a gene. The CDR3 runs 13 residues. Assay: immunoSEQ multiplex PCR; the TCRdb copy retains only in-frame clones and omits some. Of about 68,000 clones listed, about 91% are singletons. V usage is TRBV18 and J usage is TRBJ1-1; TRBD1 agrees at 7 bases. The receptor was derived from a man between 18 and 35 years old in good health and CMV-seronegative. Sequenced input: PBMCs. The CDR3 spells CASSQGANTEAFF. In DNA, the CDR3 is TGTGCCAGCTCACAGGGGGCGAACACTGAAGCTTTCTTT.